A single sample is the source of the 2 T cell receptor beta chains below, sequenced in a study of cytotoxic CD8 clonotypes in ibrutinib-treated CLL. Sequencing used immunoSEQ multiplex PCR; TCRdb keeps in-frame clones, though not all of them. Here the sample spans about 120,000 clones, approximately 85% being singletons. Sequencing was performed on PBMCs, taken after 24 months of ibrutinib treatment. These receptors all come from a human donor with chronic lymphocytic leukemia.

V gene TRBV29-1 combines with J gene TRBJ2-2, with a weak D call TRBD1 (5 bases). Trimming took 7 bases from V and 0 from J, leaving 15 bases between them. The CDR3 totals 15 residues. Per the germline V gene, CDR1 is SQVTM and CDR2 is ANQGSEA. The CDR3 loop reads CSASRQYANTGELFF. In DNA, the CDR3 is TGCAGCGCCTCCCGACAGTACGCGAACACCGGGGAGCTGTTTTTT.

This sequence joins TRBV2 and TRBJ2-7, with D perhaps TRBD1 (5 bases). Germline V gene sequence: CDR1 SNHLY, CDR2 FYNNEI. This CDR3 is built from 13 residues. V gave up 9 bases and J gave up 0 bases, with 12 bases separating them. DNA of the CDR3: TGTGCCAGTGACAGTCCTAACTCCTACGAGCAGTACTTC. Amino acids: CASDSPNSYEQYF.